This TCR beta chain was sequenced in a study of blood T cell repertoires in COVID-19. CDR3 size: 13 residues. CDR1 and CDR2 (germline): KGHSH, LQKENI. Unmatched junction bases numbered 4, after V lost 5 bases and J lost 7 bases. The data were produced by immunoSEQ multiplex PCR, yet TCRdb's version contains in-frame clones alone and is incomplete. The data contain some 230,000 clones, 82% of them singletons. Two consecutive negative NP/OP PCR tests, clearance, or resolved symptoms defined Cohort 3 recovery. What was sequenced was PBMCs or T cells enriched from blood (not recorded which). This sequence was found in a man aged 35 to 55 who had recovered from COVID-19. The chain employs TRBV18 and TRBJ1-5; 8 nucleotides line up with TRBD1. CDR3 amino acids: CASSVDREQPQHF. The CDR3, as DNA: TGTGCCAGCTCAGTGGACAGGGAGCAGCCCCAGCATTTT.